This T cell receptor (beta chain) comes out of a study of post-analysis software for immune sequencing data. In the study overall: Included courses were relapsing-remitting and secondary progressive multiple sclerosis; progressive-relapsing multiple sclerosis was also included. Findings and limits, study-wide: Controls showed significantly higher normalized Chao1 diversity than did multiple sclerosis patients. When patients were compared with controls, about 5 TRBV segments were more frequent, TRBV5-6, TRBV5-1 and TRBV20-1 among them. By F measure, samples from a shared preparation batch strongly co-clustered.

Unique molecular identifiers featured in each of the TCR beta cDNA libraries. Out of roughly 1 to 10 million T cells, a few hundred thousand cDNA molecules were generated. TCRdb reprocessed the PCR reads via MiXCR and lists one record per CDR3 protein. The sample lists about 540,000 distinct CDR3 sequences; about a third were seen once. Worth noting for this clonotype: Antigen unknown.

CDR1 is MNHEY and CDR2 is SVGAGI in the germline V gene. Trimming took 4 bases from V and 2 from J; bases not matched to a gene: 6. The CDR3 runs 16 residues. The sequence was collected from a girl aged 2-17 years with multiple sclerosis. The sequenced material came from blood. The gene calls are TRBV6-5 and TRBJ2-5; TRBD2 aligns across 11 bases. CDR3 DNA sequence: TGTGCCAGCAGTTTTGGAACTAGCGGGGGTCAAGAGACCCAGTACTTC. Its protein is CASSFGTSGGQETQYF.